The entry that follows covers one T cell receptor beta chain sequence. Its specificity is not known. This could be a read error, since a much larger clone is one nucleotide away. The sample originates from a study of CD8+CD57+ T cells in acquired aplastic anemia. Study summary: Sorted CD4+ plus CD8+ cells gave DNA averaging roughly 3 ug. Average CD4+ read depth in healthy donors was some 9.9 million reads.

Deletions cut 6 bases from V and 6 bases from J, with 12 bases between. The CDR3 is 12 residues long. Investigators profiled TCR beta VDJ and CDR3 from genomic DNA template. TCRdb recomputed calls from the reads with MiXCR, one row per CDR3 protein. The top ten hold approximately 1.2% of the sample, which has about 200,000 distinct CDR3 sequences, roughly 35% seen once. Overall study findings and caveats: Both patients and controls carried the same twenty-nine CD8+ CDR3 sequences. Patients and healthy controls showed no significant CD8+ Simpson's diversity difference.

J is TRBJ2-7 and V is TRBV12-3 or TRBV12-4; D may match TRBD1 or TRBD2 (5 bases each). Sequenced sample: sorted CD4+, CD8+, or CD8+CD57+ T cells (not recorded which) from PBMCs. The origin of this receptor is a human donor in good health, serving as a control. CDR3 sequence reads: CASRRDRGEQYF. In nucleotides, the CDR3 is TGTGCCAGCAGACGGGACCGGGGCGAGCAGTACTTC.